The T cell receptor beta chain described here comes from a study of blood T cell repertoires in COVID-19. Study summary: Specimens from acute and convalescent COVID-19 originated in the United States, Italy and Spain. Sample material is recorded as cDNA or gDNA derived from T cells, B-cell-depleted T cells, or PBMCs.

This clone has more than one count but fewer than ten. In the authors' workflow: Estimated nucleated cell counts came from reference gene primer amplification. Measured with immunoSEQ multiplex PCR; TCRdb has only the in-frame clones, and not every one. D and trimming come from the DNA, and the V and J calls and clone size come from that table. The data show roughly 260,000 clones, about nine tenths seen once. This TCR derives from a man aged 55 to 70 who had recovered from COVID-19. Sequenced input: peripheral blood.

CDR3 protein: CASSYRDYPSYEQYF. The CDR3 nucleotides read TGTGCCAGCAGCTACCGGGACTATCCCTCCTACGAGCAGTACTTC. The chain recombines TRBV5-6 with TRBJ2-7; the match to TRBD2 covers 7 bases. V shed 3 bases, J shed 0 bases, and the junction held 6 bases outside the gene matches. Germline CDR1 SGHDT, CDR2 YYEEEE. The CDR3 runs to 15 residues.